What follows is one TCR beta chain and its context. This specimen belongs to a study of blood T cell repertoires in COVID-19. Sequenced by immunoSEQ multiplex PCR; TCRdb stores in-frame clones only, minus some. There are 300,000 to 350,000 clones in the sample; more than 75% occur only once, and around 3.5% lies in the top ten. The CDR3 loop spans 14 amino acids. Germline CDR1 SGHRS, CDR2 YFSETQ. Trimming removed 4 bases from V and 4 bases from J, with 13 bases in between. This sequence was found in a woman aged 18-30 years who had recovered from COVID-19. The chain has TRBV5-1 and TRBJ2-3; tentative D call: TRBD1 (6 bases). Sequencing was carried out using peripheral blood. CDR3 bases: TGCGCCAGCAGCGGTGGTTACAGGGCAGATACGCAGTATTTT. Translating gives CASSGGYRADTQYF.